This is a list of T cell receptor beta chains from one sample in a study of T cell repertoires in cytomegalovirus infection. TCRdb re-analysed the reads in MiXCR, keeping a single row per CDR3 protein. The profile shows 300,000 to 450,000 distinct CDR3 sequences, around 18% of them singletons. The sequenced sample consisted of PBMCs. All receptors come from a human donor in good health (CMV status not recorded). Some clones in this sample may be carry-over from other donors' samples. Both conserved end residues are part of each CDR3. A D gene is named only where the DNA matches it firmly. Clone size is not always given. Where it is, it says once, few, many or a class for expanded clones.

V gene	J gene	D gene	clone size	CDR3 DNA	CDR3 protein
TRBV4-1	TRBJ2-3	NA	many	TGCGCCAGCAGCCAAGCCCCGGACGGCACAGATACGCAGTATTTT	CASSQAPDGTDTQYF
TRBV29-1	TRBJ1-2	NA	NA	TGCAGCGTTCTTCGGGGGTCCGGCTATGGCTACACCTTC	CSVLRGSGYGYTF
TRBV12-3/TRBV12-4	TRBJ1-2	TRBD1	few	TGTGCCAGCAGCCCGGGGACAGGGATAAGCTATGGCTACACCTTC	CASSPGTGISYGYTF
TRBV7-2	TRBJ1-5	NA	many	TGTGCCAGCAGCTTAGCGGGTGTCACTACCTCGGGGCCCCAGCATTTT	CASSLAGVTTSGPQHF
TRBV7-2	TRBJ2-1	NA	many	TGTGCCAGCGGGGTCTACAATGAGCAGTTCTTC	CASGVYNEQFF
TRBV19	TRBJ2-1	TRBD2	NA	TGTGCCAGTAGTAGCCCGACAGGAGAACCGGGACTAGCGGGGGGTAATGAGCAGTTCTTC	CASSSPTGEPGLAGGNEQFF
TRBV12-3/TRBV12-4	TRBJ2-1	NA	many	TGTGCCAGCAGTTTCCCTTCCAACAATGAGCAGTTCTTC	CASSFPSNNEQFF
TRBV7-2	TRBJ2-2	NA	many	TGTGCCAGCAGCCCAGTGAACACCGGGGAGCTGTTTTTT	CASSPVNTGELFF
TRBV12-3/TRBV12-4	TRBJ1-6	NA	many	TGTGCCAGCAGCGTCGGGACCCCTAATTCACCCCTCCACTTT	CASSVGTPNSPLHF
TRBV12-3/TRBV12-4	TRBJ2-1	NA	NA	TGTGCCAGCAGCAACAGGGTCCCGAGGGGTGAGCAGTTCTTC	CASSNRVPRGEQFF
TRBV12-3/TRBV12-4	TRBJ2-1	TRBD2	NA	TGTGCCAGCAGTTTAAGTAGCGGGGATTACAATGAGCAGTTCTTC	CASSLSSGDYNEQFF
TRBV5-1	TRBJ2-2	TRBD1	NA	TGCGCCAGCACCTTGGGCTACTCGACAGGGAAGGTCGGGGAGCTGTTTTTT	CASTLGYSTGKVGELFF
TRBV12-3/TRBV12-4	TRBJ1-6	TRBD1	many	TGTGCCAGCAGTTTGGGACAGGGGCTCCACTTT	CASSLGQGLHF
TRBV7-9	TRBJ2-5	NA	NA	TGTGCCAGCAGCTCTGCCGGGCCTCCCGGGGAGACCCAGTACTTC	CASSSAGPPGETQYF
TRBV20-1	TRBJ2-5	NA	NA	TGCAGTGCTACAAAAGCGGGTATGGAGACCCAGTACTTC	CSATKAGMETQYF
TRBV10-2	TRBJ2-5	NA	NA	TGCGCCAGCAGTGGAGGAGCGCCAGTAGAGACCCAGTACTTC	CASSGGAPVETQYF
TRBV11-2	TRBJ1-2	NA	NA	TGTGCCAGCAGCCCCTCCCTCAACTATGGCTACACCTTC	CASSPSLNYGYTF
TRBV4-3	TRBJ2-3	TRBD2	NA	TGCGCCAGCAGCCAAGGGGGCCTAGCGGGAGCCCCAGATACGCAGTATTTT	CASSQGGLAGAPDTQYF
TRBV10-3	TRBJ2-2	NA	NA	TGTGCCAGCCACCCTCCAGCGGGCACCGGGGAGCTGTTTTTT	CASHPPAGTGELFF
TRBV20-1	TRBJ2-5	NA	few	TGCAGTGCCGGGGTACCGAAGCGGGCCCAAGAGACCCAGTACTTC	CSAGVPKRAQETQYF
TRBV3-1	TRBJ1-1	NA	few	TGTGCCAGCAGCCAAGTATCAAGGACGGACACTGAAGCTTTCTTT	CASSQVSRTDTEAFF
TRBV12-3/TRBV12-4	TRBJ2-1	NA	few	TGTGCCAGCACCCAGCATGTGGCGGGGAGTTACAATGAGCAGTTCTTC	CASTQHVAGSYNEQFF
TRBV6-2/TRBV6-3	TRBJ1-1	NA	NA	TGTGCCAGCTCTCCCTTCTCAGCTGCCCTGAATACTGAAGCTTTCTTT	CASSPFSAALNTEAFF
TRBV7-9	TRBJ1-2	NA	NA	TGTGCCAGCAGCTTATCAACAGGGCTGGGTGGCTACACCTTC	CASSLSTGLGGYTF
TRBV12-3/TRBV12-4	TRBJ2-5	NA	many	TGTGCCAGCAGTGGCAGCGGCAGAGAGACCCAGTACTTC	CASSGSGRETQYF
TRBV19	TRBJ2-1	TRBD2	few	TGTGCCAGCCGGACTAGCGGGAGTTCTGATGAGCAGTTCTTC	CASRTSGSSDEQFF
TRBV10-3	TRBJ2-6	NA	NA	TGTGCCATCAGACAGGGTTCTGGGGCCAACGTCCTGACTTTC	CAIRQGSGANVLTF
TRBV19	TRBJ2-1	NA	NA	TGTGCCAGTAGGACAGAGGGCGATGAGCAGTTCTTC	CASRTEGDEQFF
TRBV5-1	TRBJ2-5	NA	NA	TGCGCCAGCAGCTTTTCAGGGCACCAAGAGACCCAGTACTTC	CASSFSGHQETQYF
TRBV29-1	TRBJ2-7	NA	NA	TGCAGCGTTGCGGCAGGGACCTACGAGCAGTACTTC	CSVAAGTYEQYF
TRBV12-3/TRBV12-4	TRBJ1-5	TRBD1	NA	TGTGCCAGCAGAAAGGACAGGGGAGGCAATCAGCCCCAGCATTTT	CASRKDRGGNQPQHF
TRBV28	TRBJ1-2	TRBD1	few	TGTGCCAGCAGTTTACAGGGACAGGGAGGAGGCTACACCTTC	CASSLQGQGGGYTF
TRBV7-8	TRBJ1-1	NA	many	TGTGCCAGCAGCCACTATGGCCAGAACACTGAAGCTTTCTTT	CASSHYGQNTEAFF
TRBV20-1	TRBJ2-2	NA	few	TGCAGTGCCAGGGGCGCCGGGGAGCTGTTTTTT	CSARGAGELFF
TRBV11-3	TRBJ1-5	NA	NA	TGTGCCAGCAGCTTGAGGAGAAACGGGTCCTTTTATAGCAATCAGCCCCAGCATTTT	CASSLRRNGSFYSNQPQHF
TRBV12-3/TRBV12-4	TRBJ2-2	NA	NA	TGTGCCAGCAGTCCTCGGGCTGGGGGCGGGGAGCTGTTTTTT	CASSPRAGGGELFF
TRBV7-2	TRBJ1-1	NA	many	TGTGCCAGCAGCTTGGAGAGTGGGCAGGGGAACACTGAAGCTTTCTTT	CASSLESGQGNTEAFF
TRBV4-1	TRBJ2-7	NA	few	TGCGCCAGCAGCTCCCGGACAGAAAGCTACGAGCAGTACTTC	CASSSRTESYEQYF
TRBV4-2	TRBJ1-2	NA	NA	TGTGCCAGCAGCCCTACCCTTGCTGAGGGCGGCTACACCTTC	CASSPTLAEGGYTF
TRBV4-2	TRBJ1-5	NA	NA	TGTGCCAGCAGCCAAGTCTGGGGGCTCGATAATCAGCCCCAGCATTTT	CASSQVWGLDNQPQHF
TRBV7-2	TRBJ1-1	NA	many	TGTGCCAGCAGCTTAAGTGGCCCGGCCACCTTCTTT	CASSLSGPATFF
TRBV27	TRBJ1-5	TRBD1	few	TGTGCCAGCAGTCTGTCCCGGGACAGCCTGTATAGCAATCAGCCCCAGCATTTT	CASSLSRDSLYSNQPQHF
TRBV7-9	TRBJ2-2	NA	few	TGTGCCAGCAGCTTAACAAACACCGGGGAGCTGTTTTTT	CASSLTNTGELFF
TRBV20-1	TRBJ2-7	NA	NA	TGCAGTGCTAGAGCCATATCCTACGAGCAGTACTTC	CSARAISYEQYF
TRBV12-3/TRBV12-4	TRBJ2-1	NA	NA	TGTGCCAGCAGTCCGGACGGTCCCGGTAATGAGCAGTTCTTC	CASSPDGPGNEQFF
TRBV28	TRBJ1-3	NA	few	TGTGCCAGCAGCTATGGAAACACCATATATTTT	CASSYGNTIYF
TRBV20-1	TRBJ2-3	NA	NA	TGCAGCGTAGGACTCGCCGGGGATACGCAGTATTTT	CSVGLAGDTQYF
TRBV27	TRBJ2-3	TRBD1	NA	TGTGCCAGCAGTTTCCCCGGGACAGGGGGACCAGATACGCAGTATTTT	CASSFPGTGGPDTQYF
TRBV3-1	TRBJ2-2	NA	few	TGTGCCAGCAGCTCCTGGACCCGAGGGGAGCTGTTTTTT	CASSSWTRGELFF
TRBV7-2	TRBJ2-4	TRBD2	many	TGTGCCAGCAGCTTGGCGGGAGGTGGAAACATTCAGTACTTC	CASSLAGGGNIQYF